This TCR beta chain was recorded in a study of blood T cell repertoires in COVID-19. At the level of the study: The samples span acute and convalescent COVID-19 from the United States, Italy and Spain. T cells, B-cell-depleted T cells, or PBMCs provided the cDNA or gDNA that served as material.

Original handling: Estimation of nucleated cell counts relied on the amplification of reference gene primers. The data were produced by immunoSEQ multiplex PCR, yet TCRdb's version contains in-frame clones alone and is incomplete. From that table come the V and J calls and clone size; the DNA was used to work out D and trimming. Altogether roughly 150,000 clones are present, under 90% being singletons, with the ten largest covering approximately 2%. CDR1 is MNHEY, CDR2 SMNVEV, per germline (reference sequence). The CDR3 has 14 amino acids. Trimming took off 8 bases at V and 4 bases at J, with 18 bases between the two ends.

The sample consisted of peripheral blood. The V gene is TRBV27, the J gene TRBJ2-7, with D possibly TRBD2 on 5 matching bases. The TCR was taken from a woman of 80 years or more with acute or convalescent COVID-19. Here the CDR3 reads CASSKVGGGYEQYF. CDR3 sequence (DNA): TGTGCCAGCTCCAAGGTAGGAGGCGGGTACGAGCAGTACTTC.